This note documents a single TCR beta chain sequence. Its cognate antigen is unknown. J lost 7 bases, V lost 6 bases, and 9 bases had no gene match. The CDR3 is 15 amino acids. This sample was taken from a study of early T cells in non-severe SARS-CoV-2 infection. Study-level results: The VDJdb matching leaned toward anti-spike CD8 responses and overlooked private and CD4 specificities.

A single record per CDR3 protein comes from TCRdb applying MiXCR to the 5' RACE reads. The data show about 50,000 distinct CDR3 sequences, approximately 8.5% seen once. Source material: whole blood. This sequence was found in an adult who was a healthcare worker with PCR-confirmed SARS-CoV-2 infection or an uninfected control (not recorded which). The chain carries TRBV12-3 or TRBV12-4 and TRBJ1-6; 7 bases agree with TRBD1. Written as DNA, the CDR3 is TGTGCCAGCAGCCCCACCACAGGGGCGAATTCACCCCTCCACTTT. It yields the protein CASSPTTGANSPLHF.